This T cell receptor beta chain was observed in a study of blood T cells in healthy people across ages. Per germline, CDR1 SGHVS and CDR2 FQNEAQ. The CDR3 sequence is 16 residues long. V was trimmed by 0 bases and J by 0 bases, leaving 9 bases between them. General observations from the study: Both naive CD4+ cell counts and diversity were greater in long-lived donors than in aged donors.

A note on this clonotype: Its antigen is undetermined.

Primers used in a second PCR of about 7 to 12 cycles were a sample-barcoded 5' primer and a J-beta primer mix. Every sample produced at least 2.5 million CDR3-containing paired-end reads. TCRdb called the 5' RACE reads again in MiXCR, with one record for every CDR3 protein. The data hold hundreds of thousands of distinct CDR3 sequences, with about 30% observed a single time. The sequencing sample was made of blood. This chain joins TRBV7-8 and TRBJ1-3; unclear D gene. This TCR derives from a woman of 80 years or more in good health. CDR3 DNA: TGTGCCAGCAGCTTAGCACCAGGTCGCTCTGGAAACACCATATATTTT. It yields the protein CASSLAPGRSGNTIYF.